The following is a TCR beta chain sequence with its context. This clone was found once. The antigen this receptor binds is unknown. Nothing much larger sits one base from this clone, and base qualities are not available. In the prospective study, participants were roughly 18 to 100 years old, resided in fewer than 25 geographic areas of the United States, and were enrolled through a virtual design. To assign participants to cohorts, the prospective study relied on clinical history that participants themselves reported in a screening survey and a study questionnaire. Recovered participants in ImmuneRACE Cohort 3 were defined as having two consecutive negative NP/OP PCR tests, clearance from a healthcare professional, or resolution of symptoms. In the prospective study, whole blood, serum and a nasopharyngeal or oropharyngeal swab were collected from each participant by mobile phlebotomists. Participants in the prospective study had the option to provide additional blood draws and questionnaires over an approximately 2-month period. Prospective study blood samples were shipped either frozen or at room temperature before DNA extraction.

The sample is drawn from a study of blood T cell repertoires in COVID-19 (dated by TCRdb to about 2020). General notes on the study: Collaborator samples came from the United States, Italy and Spain and covered acute and convalescent phases of COVID-19. The material from the prospective study consisted of cDNA or gDNA derived from T cells, B-cell-depleted T cells, or PBMCs. The dataset comprised deeply sampled blood TCRbeta repertoires from subjects exposed to, actively infected with, or recovered from COVID-19. A freely available public database, intended as a resource for researchers studying the immune response to SARS-CoV-2, is where the repertoires were released. The samples were drawn from two sources: the first 160 participants of the ongoing ImmuneRACE study, and fewer than 1,500 subjects contributed by 6 global collaborators. The sample metadata nearly always contained a de-identified subject ID, COVID-19 status, age in years and sex. HLA class I and class II types, where available, came from metadata supplied by the sample provider rather than from assay-based typing. The investigation overall reported the following: The amount of clinical and demographic metadata varied by source and participant and was provided uncurated.

The immunoSEQ Assay, a bias-controlled multiplex PCR, was used to amplify TCRbeta CDR3 regions from genomic DNA. Processing in the source paper ran as follows. Nucleated cell counts per sample were estimated from amplification of reference gene primers within the assay. Sequence reads were collapsed and filtered to measure the absolute abundance of every unique TCRbeta CDR3 rearrangement. Productive Simpson clonality was computed per sample as the square root of Simpson's diversity index over productive rearrangements. TCRdb took over this immuneACCESS table, retaining in-frame rearrangements with V and J assigned. Such tables are incomplete; in checked studies, under half of the missing clones stem from an unresolved V gene, and the remainder is unexplained. That table supplies the V and J calls and clone size; D and trimming were determined from the DNA. The sample profile shows roughly 200,000 clones; around 85% of them were found once. The ten most abundant clones make up around 20% of the sample.

There are 14 amino acids in the CDR3, from cysteine to phenylalanine inclusive. The retained sequence is limited to the CDR3, 42 bases, with the frame set at the first base. A distance of 11 bases separates the germline ends of V and J, which lose 1 base and 7 bases respectively. CDR1 and CDR2, looked up from the germline V gene, are SGHTA and FQGNSA. The sequenced sample consisted of PBMCs or T cells enriched from blood (not recorded which). The rearranged chain carries TRBV7-2 and TRBJ1-5, with the identity of the D gene unclear. This TCR was recovered from a middle-aged man who had recovered from COVID-19. The base sequence is TGTGCCAGCAGCTTAGAGCCTTCATGGCAGCCCCAGCATTTT. This gives the protein CASSLEPSWQPQHF.